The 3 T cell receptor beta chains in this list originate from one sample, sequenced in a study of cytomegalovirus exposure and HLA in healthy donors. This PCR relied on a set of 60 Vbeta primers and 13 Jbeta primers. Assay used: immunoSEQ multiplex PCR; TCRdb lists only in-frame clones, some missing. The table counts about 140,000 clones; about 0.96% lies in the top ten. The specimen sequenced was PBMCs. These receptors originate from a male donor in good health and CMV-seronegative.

CDR3 region: CAWSVQPGGGGFYNEQFF. CDR3 sequence (DNA): TGTGCCTGGAGTGTACAACCAGGGGGCGGGGGATTCTACAATGAGCAGTTCTTC. The rearrangement links TRBV30 to TRBJ2-1; D perhaps matches TRBD1 (8 bases). The V and J ends lost 0 bases and 3 bases respectively, with 21 bases between them. Germline assignment: CDR1 GTSNPN and CDR2 SVGIG (reference sequence). The CDR3 totals 18 residues.

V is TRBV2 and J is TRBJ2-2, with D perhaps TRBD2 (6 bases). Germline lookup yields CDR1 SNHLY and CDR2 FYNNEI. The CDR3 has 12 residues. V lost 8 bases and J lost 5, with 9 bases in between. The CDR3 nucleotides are TGTGCCAGCGCGCGGGGAACCGGGGAGCTGTTTTTT. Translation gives CASARGTGELFF.

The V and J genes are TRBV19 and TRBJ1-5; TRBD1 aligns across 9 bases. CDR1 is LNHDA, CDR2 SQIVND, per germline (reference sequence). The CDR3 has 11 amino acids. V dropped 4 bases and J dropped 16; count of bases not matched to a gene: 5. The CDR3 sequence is CASSTDRGKHF. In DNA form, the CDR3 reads TGTGCCAGTAGTACCGACAGGGGGAAACATTTT.